These 27 T cell receptor beta chains were all obtained from the same sample, sequenced in a study of cytomegalovirus exposure and HLA in healthy donors. The PCR employed 60 Vbeta primers together with 13 Jbeta primers. Only in-frame clones appear in the TCRdb table, and some are missing; sequencing was by immunoSEQ multiplex PCR. In the table there are about 65,000 clones, 62% of which are singletons. The sequencing input was PBMCs. Receptors were obtained from a man aged 30-40 years in good health and CMV-seronegative.

The chain recombines TRBV14 with TRBJ2-1, with 10 positions matching TRBD1. Looked up from germline, CDR1 is SGHDN and CDR2 is FVKESK. Unmatched junction bases numbered 5, after V lost 6 bases and J lost 6 bases. This CDR3 is 14 amino acids long. Written as DNA, the CDR3 is TGTGCCAGCAGAAGACAGGGGGCAGGCAATGAGCAGTTCTTC. Its protein product is CASRRQGAGNEQFF. Complete variable domain (other parts from reference TRBV14 and TRBJ2-1): EAGVTQFPSHSVIEKGQTVTLRCDPISGHDNLYWYRRVMGKEIKFLLHFVKESKQDESGMPNNRFLAERTGGTYSTLKVQPAELEDSGVYFCASRRQGAGNEQFFGPGTRLTVL.

This rearrangement joins TRBV9 to TRBJ2-3, with 9 bases fitting TRBD1. Germline V gives CDR1 SGDLS, CDR2 YYNGEE. This CDR3 region has 15 residues. V trimming: 0 bases; J trimming: 3 bases; junction bases outside the gene matches: 2. CDR3 DNA: TGTGCCAGCAGCGTAGAAGGGACAGGGACAGATACGCAGTATTTT. Translating it yields CASSVEGTGTDTQYF.

J is TRBJ2-7 and V is TRBV5-1, with 7 bases that match TRBD1. V gave up 1 base and J gave up 8 bases; unmatched junction bases: 6. Per germline, CDR1 SGHRS and CDR2 YFSETQ. The CDR3 loop spans 13 amino acids. The chain's CDR3 is CASSLRQGDKQYF. CDR3 nucleotide sequence: TGCGCCAGCAGCTTGAGGCAGGGGGACAAGCAGTACTTC.

The chain links TRBV6-5 to TRBJ1-1; possibly TRBD1 for D (6 bases). Germline assignment: CDR1 MNHEY and CDR2 SVGAGI. The ends were cut back, 1 base at V and 8 bases at J, with 14 bases in the middle. The CDR3 runs to 14 residues. The CDR3 DNA sequence: TGTGCCAGCAGTTACTTACGGGACACCGGAGAAGCTTTCTTT. This translates into CASSYLRDTGEAFF.

The rearrangement joins TRBV19 to TRBJ1-5; 7 nucleotides match TRBD1. The CDR3 extends over 14 amino acids. Trimming took 4 bases from V and 4 from J; bases not matched to a gene: 4. The germline V gene encodes CDR1 LNHDA and CDR2 SQIVND (reference sequence). The CDR3 spells CASSRDSPNQPQHF. For the CDR3, the DNA is TGTGCCAGTAGTAGGGACAGCCCGAATCAGCCCCAGCATTTT. Full variable domain (missing parts from reference TRBV19 and TRBJ1-5): DGGITQSPKYLFRKEGQNVTLSCEQNLNHDAMYWYRQDPGQGLRLIYYSQIVNDFQKGDIAEGYSVSREKKESFPLTVTSAQKNPTAFYLCASSRDSPNQPQHFGDGTRLSIL.

This chain links TRBV7-9 with TRBJ2-7, with 9 bases identical to TRBD1. The V and J ends lost 5 bases and 4 bases, in that order; junction bases with no gene match: 15. Germline V gene lookup returns CDR1 SEHNR and CDR2 FQNEAQ (reference sequence). The CDR3 totals 17 residues. The CDR3 sequence is CASSNWAGQGSVYEQYF. The CDR3 DNA is TGTGCCAGCAGCAACTGGGCGGGACAGGGTAGCGTTTACGAGCAGTACTTC.

V usage is TRBV27 and J usage is TRBJ2-3, with D perhaps TRBD1 (5 bases). The CDR3 is made up of 13 amino acids. Per germline, CDR1 MNHEY and CDR2 SMNVEV (reference sequence). Trimming took 6 bases from V and 6 from J, leaving 13 bases between them. DNA for the CDR3: TGTGCCAGCAGGGGGCGGATGACGGATACGCAGTATTTT. It yields the protein CASRGRMTDTQYF.

V usage is TRBV5-4 and J usage is TRBJ2-5; D unresolved. The CDR3 sequence is 12 residues long. Germline values: CDR1 SGHNT, CDR2 YYREEE (reference sequence). Trimming took off 0 bases at V and 5 bases at J, with 5 bases between the two ends. The CDR3 coding sequence is TGTGCCAGCAGCTTGGGGCCGGAGACCCAGTACTTC. Protein sequence: CASSLGPETQYF.

The chain joins TRBV2 to TRBJ1-6, with 8 bases identical to TRBD1. The V segment lost 6 bases and the J segment 10 bases; nucleotides outside the gene matches: 20. Looked up from germline, CDR1 is SNHLY and CDR2 is FYNNEI. The CDR3 is made up of 18 amino acids. The CDR3 DNA sequence: TGTGCCAGCAGCCGAGACGATCTAAGACAGGGGAGTGGATCACCCCTCCACTTT. Its translation is CASSRDDLRQGSGSPLHF. Full variable domain (outside the CDR3, taken from reference TRBV2 and TRBJ1-6): EPEVTQTPSHQVTQMGQEVILRCVPISNHLYFYWYRQILGQKVEFLVSFYNNEISEKSEIFDDQFSVERPDGSNFTLKIRSTKLEDSAMYFCASSRDDLRQGSGSPLHFGNGTRLTVT.

The CDR3 loop reads CASSVGTGGEVYGYTF. For the CDR3, the DNA is TGTGCCAGCAGTGTCGGGACAGGGGGCGAGGTCTATGGCTACACCTTC. The V gene is TRBV6-4, the J gene TRBJ1-2, with 12 bases that match TRBD1. After removal of 4 bases from V and 4 bases from J, the junction contained 7 bases not matched to a gene. This CDR3 has 16 residues. CDR1 is MRHNA, CDR2 SNTAGT, per germline.

The chain has TRBV6-5 and TRBJ2-2; the match to TRBD2 covers 7 bases. CDR3 length: 16 residues. J gave up 3 bases and V 2 bases, and 6 bases lay outside the gene matches. CDR1 and CDR2 (germline): MNHEY, SVGAGI. CDR3 in amino acids: CASSYLSRGDTGELFF. The CDR3 DNA reads TGTGCCAGCAGTTACCTTAGCCGGGGGGACACCGGGGAGCTGTTTTTT.

This clone was counted only a few times. The chain carries TRBV7-2 and TRBJ2-3; 9 nucleotides agree with TRBD2. Looked up from germline, CDR1 is SGHTA and CDR2 is FQGNSA. This CDR3 is built from 15 residues. V lost 5 bases to trimming and J lost 1 base; unmatched junction nucleotides: 4. The chain's CDR3 is CASSRSGGRTDTQYF. The CDR3 DNA is TGTGCCAGCAGCCGGAGCGGGGGGCGCACAGATACGCAGTATTTT.

The chain joins TRBV27 to TRBJ1-5, with D perhaps matching TRBD1 (5 bases). The germline gives CDR1 MNHEY, CDR2 SMNVEV (reference sequence). V shed 5 bases and J shed 5 bases, with 10 bases lying between them. The length of the CDR3 is 13 residues. The CDR3 DNA sequence: TGTGCCAGCAGTGCCGACAGAGATCAGCCCCAGCATTTT. Translated: CASSADRDQPQHF.

This clone was observed a handful of times. This rearrangement joins TRBV7-2 to TRBJ2-7, with 11 bases matching TRBD1. Looked up from germline, CDR1 is SGHTA and CDR2 is FQGNSA. The V and J ends lost 5 bases and 6 bases, in that order; junction bases with no gene match: 9. The CDR3 sequence is 15 residues long. CDR3 nucleotide sequence: TGTGCCAGCAGCCGCTTTACGGGACAGGGGGGCGAGCAGTACTTC. Translating it yields CASSRFTGQGGEQYF.

This clone was seen more than once but under ten times. This rearrangement joins TRBV11-2 to TRBJ1-6, with a possible D match to TRBD1 (5 bases). The V end lost 2 bases, the J end lost 6 bases, and 11 bases lay between the germline ends. Germline loops: CDR1 SGHAT, CDR2 FQNNGV. The CDR3 runs to 15 residues. Here the CDR3 reads CASSLKSRANSPLHF. DNA of the CDR3: TGTGCCAGCAGCTTAAAGTCCAGGGCTAATTCACCCCTCCACTTT.

The chain joins TRBV14 to TRBJ1-1; maybe TRBD1 (5 bases). The CDR3 loop spans 13 amino acids. With 3 bases removed from V and 8 bases from J, the gap between germline ends came to 13 bases. Germline V lookup: CDR1 SGHDN, CDR2 FVKESK. CDR3 DNA sequence: TGTGCCAGCAGCCAGGATCAGGGTGAGGAAGCTTTCTTT. Protein: CASSQDQGEEAFF.

This chain uses TRBV29-1 with TRBJ2-5; possible D gene TRBD2, 6 bases. CDR1 SQVTM and CDR2 ANQGSEA come from the germline V gene. This CDR3 is 13 amino acids long. Trimming took 4 bases from V and 2 from J, leaving 11 bases between them. CDR3 DNA sequence: TGCAGCGTTGTGGGCGCGGGACAAGAGACCCAGTACTTC. This sequence encodes CSVVGAGQETQYF. Looking up the rest from reference TRBV29-1 and TRBJ2-5 gives the full variable domain: SAVISQKPSRDICQRGTSLTIQCQVDSQVTMMFWYRQQPGQSLTLIATANQGSEATYESGFVIDKFPISRPNLTFSTLTVSNMSPEDSSIYLCSVVGAGQETQYFGPGTRLLVL.

This clone has a handful of counts. This sequence joins TRBV25-1 and TRBJ1-2; the D gene is possibly TRBD1 (5 bases). The V gene's germline CDR1 is MGHDK and CDR2 SYGVNS. This CDR3 is 12 amino acids long. The V end was cut by 5 bases, the J end by 9 bases, with 13 bases between. Here the CDR3 DNA reads TGTGCCAGCAGTCCCCGCCTGGGGCGCTACACCTTC. As protein: CASSPRLGRYTF.

The chain has TRBV7-6 and TRBJ2-7, with 7 nucleotides matching TRBD2. With 5 bases clipped from V and 3 bases from J, the junction kept 7 bases outside the gene matches. This CDR3 region has 14 residues. CDR1 and CDR2 (germline): SGHVS, FNYEAQ. CDR3 region: CASSPRRDYYEQYF. The CDR3 DNA reads TGTGCCAGCAGCCCGCGCAGGGACTACTACGAGCAGTACTTC.

J is TRBJ1-2 and V is TRBV30; the match to TRBD1 covers 7 bases. V lost 2 bases to trimming and J lost 2 bases; unmatched junction nucleotides: 8. This CDR3 is 15 amino acids long. Germline V gene lookup returns CDR1 GTSNPN and CDR2 SVGIG (reference sequence). The DNA for the CDR3 is TGTGCCTGGAGTTTCGCAGGGGGTGGGAACTATGGCTACACCTTC. It yields the protein CAWSFAGGGNYGYTF.

This clone was seen only a few times. This rearrangement joins TRBV27 to TRBJ1-2, with a weak D call TRBD1 (5 bases). The CDR3 has 15 amino acids. The ends were cut back, 6 bases at V and 1 base at J, with 15 bases in the middle. Per the germline V gene, CDR1 is MNHEY and CDR2 is SMNVEV (reference sequence). The CDR3 sequence is CASSRLGGDNYGYTF. For the CDR3, the DNA is TGTGCCAGCAGCCGGCTGGGGGGGGATAACTATGGCTACACCTTC.

The rearrangement joins TRBV6-4 to TRBJ2-5, with D possibly being TRBD2 (7 bases). Germline-derived CDR1 and CDR2 are MRHNA and SNTAGT. V lost 2 bases, J lost 5 bases, and 15 bases lay in between. The CDR3 covers 15 residues. CDR3 in amino acids: CASSDTAGARETQYF. CDR3 in DNA: TGTGCCAGCAGTGACACGGCGGGGGCGAGGGAGACCCAGTACTTC.

This chain uses TRBV11-3 with TRBJ2-2, with 9 bases identical to TRBD1. This CDR3 region has 14 residues. Germline CDR1 SGHNT, CDR2 YENEEA. The trim removed 5 bases at V and 9 bases at J, leaving 7 bases unmatched. DNA for the CDR3: TGTGCCAGCAGCCCCCGGACAGGGGAGAGGGAGCTGTTTTTT. It yields the protein CASSPRTGERELFF.

This chain uses TRBV15 with TRBJ1-5, with D perhaps TRBD1 (6 bases). With 9 bases removed from V and 0 bases from J, the gap between germline ends came to 12 bases. The CDR3 runs to 14 residues. The V gene's germline CDR1 is LNHNV and CDR2 YYDKDF (reference sequence). The CDR3 reads CATRTENSNQPQHF. The CDR3 DNA reads TGTGCCACTAGGACAGAGAATAGCAATCAGCCCCAGCATTTT.

This rearrangement joins TRBV6-1 to TRBJ2-7; 8 bases map to TRBD2. The CDR3 contains 15 residues. V trimming: 3 bases; J trimming: 3 bases; junction bases outside the gene matches: 7. Germline lookup yields CDR1 MNHNS and CDR2 SASEGT. The CDR3 sequence is CASSDGGGTHYEQYF. CDR3 nucleotide sequence: TGTGCCAGCAGTGACGGCGGGGGGACCCACTACGAGCAGTACTTC.

This chain links TRBV30 with TRBJ1-2, with 10 bases fitting TRBD1. After removal of 2 bases from V and 6 bases from J, the junction contained 6 bases not matched to a gene. CDR3 length: 14 residues. The V gene's germline CDR1 is GTSNPN and CDR2 SVGIG (reference sequence). DNA of the CDR3: TGTGCCTGGAGTTATGGGACAGGGGTACATGGCTACACCTTC. Its protein is CAWSYGTGVHGYTF.

CDR3 sequence (DNA): TGTGCCAGCAGACAGGGGGCATCGGAAGCTTTCTTT. Protein product: CASRQGASEAFF. The chain has TRBV2 and TRBJ1-1; 9 bases are shared with TRBD1. This CDR3 contains 12 residues. CDR1 and CDR2 from the germline V gene are SNHLY and FYNNEI. The ends lost 6 bases at V and 8 bases at J; junction bases unmatched: 4.